The 32 T cell receptor beta chains below come from one sample, sequenced in a study of breast tumors, draining lymph nodes, adjacent tissues. TCRdb itself ran the multiplex PCR reads through MiXCR, one entry per CDR3 protein. The table lists around 230,000 distinct CDR3 sequences, about 34% of them singletons. The lymph nodes were axillary draining lymph nodes from breast cancer patients. The sequencing input was axillary lymph node tissue. These receptors originate from a female donor with breast cancer. Some clones in this sample may be carry-over from other donors' samples.

This clonotype was seen ten or more times. The CDR3: CASSAASGSYNEQFF. As DNA, the CDR3 is TGTGCCAGCAGCGCCGCTAGCGGGAGTTACAATGAGCAGTTCTTC. This chain joins TRBV9 and TRBJ2-1, with 10 bases fitting TRBD2. Germline V gives CDR1 SGDLS, CDR2 YYNGEE. The length of the CDR3 is 15 residues. V gave up 3 bases and J gave up 4 bases; unmatched junction bases: 4.

Concerning this clonotype itself: A read error may explain this, as a much larger clone is one base away. This rearrangement joins TRBV6-1 to TRBJ2-3, with TRBD2 matching 8 bases. The CDR3 sequence is 17 residues long. Per germline, CDR1 MNHNS and CDR2 SASEGT. V gave up 5 bases and J gave up 8 bases; unmatched junction bases: 18. The CDR3 region has the DNA TGTGCCAGCAGTTTGGGCTACGTAGCGGGATACGGAGGTACGCAGTATTTT. It is translated as CASSLGYVAGYGGTQYF.

This clonotype was recorded at least ten times. The chain couples TRBV20-1 to TRBJ2-7, with 8 bases aligning to TRBD1. The CDR3 is 14 residues long. The trim removed 3 bases at V and 5 bases at J, leaving 9 bases unmatched. Germline V gene sequence: CDR1 DFQATT, CDR2 SNEGSKA (reference sequence). CDR3 sequence: CSARPRGQKHEQYF. CDR3 sequence (DNA): TGCAGTGCTAGGCCCAGGGGGCAAAAGCACGAGCAGTACTTC.

Only one count was recorded for this clonotype. The rearrangement joins TRBV20-1 to TRBJ1-2; 9 bases fit TRBD1. V lost 3 bases and J lost 8; bases outside the gene matches: 7. CDR3 length: 13 residues. Germline loops: CDR1 DFQATT, CDR2 SNEGSKA (reference sequence). This chain's CDR3 is CSARGTGQRGYTF. CDR3 DNA sequence: TGCAGTGCTAGGGGGACAGGGCAAAGGGGCTACACCTTC.

This chain uses TRBV5-4 with TRBJ2-7; unclear D gene. The CDR3 spans 14 residues. CDR1 and CDR2 (germline): SGHNT, YYREEE (reference sequence). Trimming left V 0 bases short and J 3 bases short, with 10 bases between. The CDR3 loop is CASSLGGMGYEQYF. Written as DNA, the CDR3 is TGTGCCAGCAGCTTGGGTGGGATGGGCTACGAGCAGTACTTC.

This clonotype was counted many times. The CDR3 nucleotides read TGCAGTGCTAGAGATCCCGTTACTAGCGGGAGACACACCGGGGAGCTGTTTTTT. Translation gives CSARDPVTSGRHTGELFF. The V gene is TRBV20-1, the J gene TRBJ2-2; 11 bases agree with TRBD2. CDR1 and CDR2 (germline): DFQATT, SNEGSKA (reference sequence). V lost 0 bases and J lost 3; bases outside the gene matches: 9. The CDR3 runs to 18 residues.

This clonotype was seen many times. The V and J genes are TRBV20-1 and TRBJ2-7; tentatively, D is TRBD1 (5 bases). Trimming removed 5 bases from V and 1 base from J, with 12 bases in between. The CDR3 is 13 residues long. Germline V gene lookup returns CDR1 DFQATT and CDR2 SNEGSKA (reference sequence). For the CDR3, the DNA is TGCAGTGCTGAACTTTCAGGGTCCTACGAGCAGTACTTC. It codes for CSAELSGSYEQYF.

The V gene is TRBV12-3 or TRBV12-4, the J gene TRBJ2-5; 9 nucleotides line up with TRBD2. The CDR3 spans 17 residues. J lost 5 bases, V lost 3 bases, and 13 bases had no gene match. CDR3 sequence: CASSFSISGRVSETQYF. The CDR3 region has the DNA TGTGCCAGCAGTTTCTCGATTAGCGGGAGAGTCTCGGAGACCCAGTACTTC.

This clonotype was recorded many times. CDR3 sequence reads: CASSLVVLDGYTF. The CDR3 bases are TGTGCCAGCAGCTTAGTGGTTCTCGATGGCTACACCTTC. The chain combines TRBV7-2 with TRBJ1-2; D not certain. This CDR3 spans 13 amino acids. Trimming pared 1 base from V and 6 bases from J, leaving 9 bases between. The germline V gene encodes CDR1 SGHTA and CDR2 FQGNSA.

This clonotype was recorded many times. DNA of the CDR3: TGTGCCAGCAGCTTAGACCCGCCAGGGGCATACACCGGGGAGCTGTTTTTT. As protein: CASSLDPPGAYTGELFF. V usage is TRBV7-8 and J usage is TRBJ2-2; TRBD1 might be the D (6 bases). Trimming left V 1 base short and J 3 bases short, with 15 bases between. The CDR3 extends over 17 amino acids. Germline CDR1 reads SGHVS; CDR2 reads FQNEAQ.

The table lists this clonotype with many counts. DNA for the CDR3: TGTGCCAGACACCTAGGAAATCAGCCCCAGCATTTT. As protein: CARHLGNQPQHF. The gene calls are TRBV24-1 and TRBJ1-5; no definite D call. The CDR3 loop spans 12 amino acids. Germline CDR1 and CDR2: KGHDR and SFDVKD. V lost 11 bases, J lost 4 bases, and 11 bases lay in between.

This clonotype has a handful of counts. The chain is built from TRBV6-2 or TRBV6-3 and TRBJ2-1; TRBD2 aligns across 8 bases. Losses at the gene ends were 5 bases for V and 12 bases for J; bases not matched to a gene: 6. The CDR3 totals 12 residues. The germline gives CDR1 MNHEY, CDR2 SVGEGT. In nucleotides, the CDR3 is TGTGCCAGCAGTCCGCTAGCGGGTAGGCAGTTCTTC. Translation gives CASSPLAGRQFF.

The J gene is TRBJ1-5, the V gene TRBV7-8; D gene unclear. This CDR3 comprises 13 residues. The germline gives CDR1 SGHVS, CDR2 FQNEAQ. CDR3 DNA: TGTGCTACGCCAGGTGGTTACAATCAGCCCCAGCATTTT. Translation gives CATPGGYNQPQHF.

In its sample, this clonotype was seen many times. This chain uses TRBV30 with TRBJ2-7; perhaps TRBD1 as D (6 bases). The CDR3 runs to 13 residues. The germline V gene has CDR1 GTSNPN and CDR2 SVGIG (reference sequence). The V end was cut by 4 bases, the J end by 2 bases, with 12 bases between. Here the CDR3 reads CAWNTGLAYEQYF. In DNA form, the CDR3 reads TGTGCCTGGAATACAGGGTTGGCCTACGAGCAGTACTTC.

Ten or more counts support this clonotype. The chain joins TRBV7-9 to TRBJ2-7; D unclear. V shed 0 bases and J shed 5 bases, with 8 bases lying between them. The germline CDR1 and CDR2 sequences are SEHNR and FQNEAQ (reference sequence). CDR3 length equals 13 residues. Here the CDR3 DNA reads TGTGCCAGCAGCTTAGCCCGTAGCCACGAGCAGTACTTC. Amino acid sequence: CASSLARSHEQYF. Using reference TRBV7-9 and TRBJ2-7 for the parts outside the CDR3, the full variable domain is DTGVSQNPRHKITKRGQNVTFRCDPISEHNRLYWYRQTLGQGPEFLTYFQNEAQLEKSRLLSDRFSAERPKGSFSTLEIQRTEQGDSAMYLCASSLARSHEQYFGPGTRLTVT.

V usage is TRBV10-3 and J usage is TRBJ2-7; TRBD2 agrees at 14 bases. V lost 6 bases, J lost 4 bases, and 11 bases stayed unmatched. Germline V gene data show CDR1 as ENHRY and CDR2 as SYGVKD. The CDR3 sequence is 17 residues long. The CDR3 nucleotides read TGTGCCATCAGCCGACTAGCGGGAGGGCTGATGGGTTACGAGCAGTACTTC. It codes for CAISRLAGGLMGYEQYF.

V is TRBV29-1 and J is TRBJ2-7, with D unresolved. Germline CDR1 and CDR2: SQVTM and ANQGSEA. This CDR3 has 11 residues. V lost 8 bases and J lost 6, with 14 bases in between. This CDR3 reads CSSYDGFEQYF. DNA for the CDR3: TGCAGCAGTTACGACGGGTTCGAGCAGTACTTC.

A remark on this clonotype: Since a much larger clone is just one base distant, this may be a read error. The rearrangement links TRBV20-1 to TRBJ2-3; TRBD2 matches 13 bases. CDR3 size: 18 residues. Germline CDR1 reads DFQATT; CDR2 reads SNEGSKA (reference sequence). V shed 3 bases and J 0 bases; nucleotides not matched to a gene: 9. CDR3 nucleotide sequence: TGCAGTGCTAGGACTGGGACTAGCGGGACTGGGAGCACAGATACGCAGTATTTT. Residues: CSARTGTSGTGSTDTQYF.

This clonotype was recorded many times. V is TRBV6-6 and J is TRBJ1-5; D is possibly TRBD1 (6 bases). The germline V gene has CDR1 MNHNY and CDR2 SVGAGI (reference sequence). Deletions cut 5 bases from V and 3 bases from J, with 14 bases between. CDR3 length: 15 amino acids. The CDR3 bases are TGTGCCAGCAGTGACGCCAGGGGCTACAATCAGCCCCAGCATTTT. It encodes CASSDARGYNQPQHF.

On this clonotype: This sequence may be a read error, since a much larger clone differs from it by one base. The rearrangement uses TRBV6-6 and TRBJ2-2; D not resolved. This CDR3 has 15 amino acids. CDR1 and CDR2 from the germline V gene are MNHNY and SVGAGI (reference sequence). This chain's CDR3 is CASSHSRANTGELFF. The DNA of the CDR3 is TGTGCCAGCAGTCACTCGAGAGCGAACACCGGGGAGCTGTTTTTT.

With regard to this clonotype: Being one base from a much bigger clone, this may be a read error. The chain is built from TRBV5-5 and TRBJ2-1; perhaps D is TRBD1 or TRBD2 (5 bases each). Germline-derived CDR1 and CDR2 are SGHKS and YYEKEE (reference sequence). Trimming cost V 3 bases and J 8 bases, with 24 bases left between them. The CDR3 covers 17 residues. CDR3 sequence reads: CASSYFGTGHLWDEQFF. CDR3 DNA sequence: TGTGCCAGCAGCTATTTCGGGACGGGCCACCTGTGGGATGAGCAGTTCTTC.

This clonotype has at least ten counts. This rearrangement joins TRBV20-1 to TRBJ2-1; 10 bases match TRBD2. The CDR3 runs to 18 residues. The trim removed 5 bases at V and 0 bases at J, leaving 13 bases unmatched. The germline V gene has CDR1 DFQATT and CDR2 SNEGSKA (reference sequence). DNA of the CDR3: TGCAGTGCTCCTCCTTCGGGGGCTAGCGGGAGCTCCTACAATGAGCAGTTCTTC. This encodes CSAPPSGASGSSYNEQFF.

The chain has TRBV3-1 and TRBJ1-1; D perhaps matches TRBD1 (5 bases). The CDR3 consists of 15 residues. Germline loops: CDR1 LGHDT, CDR2 YNNKEL (reference sequence). V lost 0 bases and J 4 bases, leaving 12 bases between the germline ends. The CDR3 DNA reads as TGTGCCAGCAGCCAAGATGGTAGGGGAGGCACTGAAGCTTTCTTT. It specifies CASSQDGRGGTEAFF.

V is TRBV20-1 and J is TRBJ2-1; TRBD1 aligns across 8 bases. J was trimmed by 5 bases and V by 3 bases; bases with no gene match: 3. Per germline, CDR1 DFQATT and CDR2 SNEGSKA (reference sequence). The length of the CDR3 is 13 residues. CDR3 DNA: TGCAGTGCTAGGGGACAGGTCCACAATGAGCAGTTCTTC. As protein: CSARGQVHNEQFF.

As concerns this clonotype: A much larger clone is a single base away; this may be a read error. The gene calls are TRBV20-1 and TRBJ2-5, with D possibly TRBD1 on 6 matching bases. Looked up from germline, CDR1 is DFQATT and CDR2 is SNEGSKA (reference sequence). This CDR3 is 16 amino acids long. The CDR3 sequence: CSARDPQGIISETQHF. The CDR3 DNA sequence: TGCAGTGCTAGAGACCCTCAGGGGATTATCTCAGAGACCCAGCACTTC.

At least ten counts were recorded for this clonotype. This chain links TRBV19 with TRBJ2-2; TRBD2 aligns across 13 bases. CDR3 length: 16 residues. After removal of 6 bases from V and 5 bases from J, the junction contained 6 bases not matched to a gene. The germline gives CDR1 LNHDA, CDR2 SQIVND (reference sequence). The CDR3 loop is CASRVLAGGGTGELFF. In nucleotides, the CDR3 is TGTGCCAGTAGGGTACTAGCGGGAGGGGGGACCGGGGAGCTGTTTTTT.

This clonotype was detected many times. This chain links TRBV13 with TRBJ2-1; tentatively, D is TRBD2 (6 bases). Germline CDR1 is PRHDT and CDR2 is FYEKMQ (reference sequence). This CDR3 is built from 16 residues. V shed 4 bases and J shed 8 bases, with 21 bases lying between them. The CDR3 region is CASSSRLVSIVDEQFF. DNA of the CDR3: TGTGCCAGCAGCTCCAGACTAGTCTCGATAGTCGATGAGCAGTTCTTC.

This clonotype was counted at least ten times. This chain links TRBV25-1 with TRBJ2-7, with TRBD1 identical over 8 bases. The CDR3 sequence is 15 residues long. V trimming: 4 bases; J trimming: 5 bases; junction bases outside the gene matches: 10. CDR1 and CDR2 from the germline V gene are MGHDK and SYGVNS. The CDR3 here is CASSARRRGLDEQYF. The CDR3 nucleotides read TGTGCCAGCAGTGCTCGCCGCAGGGGGCTCGACGAGCAGTACTTC.

This clonotype was counted many times. This sequence joins TRBV5-6 and TRBJ2-7, with TRBD2 matching 13 bases. CDR1 SGHDT and CDR2 YYEEEE come from the germline V gene. The CDR3 contains 13 residues. Trimming took 5 bases from V and 4 from J; bases not matched to a gene: 0. The chain's CDR3 is CASRLAGGYEQYF. CDR3 nucleotides: TGTGCCAGCAGACTAGCGGGAGGGTACGAGCAGTACTTC.

This clonotype appeared many times. V is TRBV5-1 and J is TRBJ2-3, with D perhaps TRBD2 (5 bases). This CDR3 comprises 14 residues. Germline-derived CDR1 and CDR2 are SGHRS and YFSETQ. Trimming pared 5 bases from V and 0 bases from J, leaving 10 bases between. The CDR3 region is CASRTRYSTDTQYF. The CDR3 DNA reads TGCGCCAGCAGAACTAGGTATAGCACAGATACGCAGTATTTT.

This clonotype was observed at least ten times. A single base separates this from a much larger clone, so it may be a read error. The V call is TRBV14, the J call TRBJ1-2, with D possibly matching TRBD1 (5 bases). Germline V lookup: CDR1 SGHDN, CDR2 FVKESK. The V and J ends lost 4 bases and 6 bases respectively, with 27 bases between them. The CDR3 runs 18 residues. CDR3 DNA sequence: TGTGCCAGCAGCCCACTCCCATTTACAGGCATCCCCACACATGGCTACACCTTC. Translating it yields CASSPLPFTGIPTHGYTF.

The chain links TRBV19 to TRBJ2-1; D tentatively fits TRBD1 or TRBD2 (5 bases each). This CDR3 is 13 amino acids long. V was clipped by 4 bases and J by 6 bases, with 10 bases between them. Per germline, CDR1 LNHDA and CDR2 SQIVND (reference sequence). CDR3 sequence reads: CASSTGLFNEQFF. In DNA, the CDR3 is TGTGCCAGTAGTACGGGGCTGTTCAATGAGCAGTTCTTC.